These 11 T cell receptor beta chains came from one sample sequenced in a study of T cells after posttransplantation cyclophosphamide. TCRdb's table, derived via immunoSEQ multiplex PCR, lists solely in-frame clones and lacks some. The specimen has around 10,000 clones, none found just once. A marrow graft followed busulfan-fludarabine conditioning, with cyclophosphamide on days +3 and +4. Sequencing used PBMCs, obtained after allogeneic stem cell transplant with posttransplant cyclophosphamide. These receptors came from a female patient in her thirties or forties who received an allogeneic stem cell transplant from a related donor, was CMV-positive, and had no GVHD. T cells may partly derive from the graft donor.

Only a few counts were recorded for this clone. This sequence may be a read error, since a much larger clone differs from it by one base. Other nucleotide sequences in the sample specify the same CDR3. The genes are TRBV9 and TRBJ2-7, with no clear D. Trimming took off 4 bases at V and 4 bases at J, with 18 bases between the two ends. CDR1 and CDR2 (germline): SGDLS, YYNGEE. There are 15 residues in the CDR3. As DNA, the CDR3 is TGTGCCAGCAGCTTCAAACAGAAGACGGCATACGAGCAGTACTTC. This encodes CASSFKQKTAYEQYF.

The chain is built from TRBV7-8 and TRBJ2-7; TRBD1 matches at 11 bases. CDR3 length: 14 residues. The trim removed 5 bases at V and 6 bases at J, leaving 6 bases unmatched. Germline loops: CDR1 SGHVS, CDR2 FQNEAQ. The CDR3 loop is CASSPGQGVAEQYF. CDR3 DNA: TGTGCCAGCAGCCCGGGACAGGGGGTGGCCGAGCAGTACTTC.

This clone is medium-sized within its sample. The chain uses TRBV6-2 or TRBV6-3 and TRBJ2-2; tentatively, D is TRBD1 (6 bases). CDR1 is MNHEY and CDR2 is SVGEGT in the germline V gene. V lost 5 bases to trimming and J lost 6 bases, with 22 bases between them. The CDR3 covers 17 residues. CDR3 residues: CASSVSRDIARAGELFF. The CDR3 nucleotides read TGTGCCAGCAGTGTATCCCGGGACATAGCGCGTGCCGGGGAGCTGTTTTTT.

This clone was detected many times. This sequence joins TRBV7-9 and TRBJ1-1; 8 bases match TRBD1. V lost 6 bases, J lost 4 bases, and 10 bases stayed unmatched. Germline CDR1 reads SEHNR; CDR2 reads FQNEAQ (reference sequence). CDR3 length: 15 residues. As DNA, the CDR3 is TGTGCCAGCAGTCCTGGACAGGGAATTCTCACTGAAGCTTTCTTT. It translates to CASSPGQGILTEAFF.

This clone was seen at least ten times. This sequence joins TRBV5-1 and TRBJ1-1, with 8 positions matching TRBD1. Germline V gene data show CDR1 as SGHRS and CDR2 as YFSETQ. The CDR3 has 13 residues. J was trimmed by 5 bases and V by 5 bases; bases with no gene match: 5. The CDR3: CASRFRQGTEAFF. CDR3 DNA sequence: TGCGCCAGCAGATTTAGACAGGGGACTGAAGCTTTCTTT.

This clone was found many times. This chain connects TRBV19 to TRBJ2-5; TRBD1 matches 7 bases. The CDR3 length is 9 residues. The germline gives CDR1 LNHDA, CDR2 SQIVND (reference sequence). CDR3 sequence (DNA): TGTGGCCCAGGGGGGACCCAGTACTTC. It yields the protein CGPGGTQYF.

This clone was detected many times. V and J are TRBV19 and TRBJ1-1; 8 bases line up with TRBD1. Germline assignment: CDR1 LNHDA and CDR2 SQIVND (reference sequence). There are 16 residues in the CDR3. The trim removed 1 base at V and 1 base at J, leaving 5 bases unmatched. The DNA for the CDR3 is TGTGCCAGTAGTATAGCGACAGGGGTCACGAACACTGAAGCTTTCTTT. Protein sequence: CASSIATGVTNTEAFF.

This clone was seen at least ten times. V and J are TRBV6-1 and TRBJ1-6; 7 bases are shared with TRBD1. Germline CDR1 is MNHNS and CDR2 is SASEGT. With 5 bases clipped from V and 7 bases from J, the junction kept 5 bases outside the gene matches. The CDR3 totals 14 residues. Written as DNA, the CDR3 is TGTGCCAGCAGTTGGACAGGAGAAAATTCACCCCTCCACTTT. This translates into CASSWTGENSPLHF.

This clone qualifies as medium-sized (0.01 to 0.1%). The chain employs TRBV27 and TRBJ1-1, with D possibly TRBD1 on 5 matching bases. Trimming shortened V by 5 bases and J by 11 bases, and 18 bases separated the two germline ends. CDR1 is MNHEY and CDR2 is SMNVEV in the germline V gene (reference sequence). The CDR3 is made up of 13 amino acids. In DNA form, the CDR3 reads TGTGCCAGCAGTGGCCGGGACTCTCCGGAGGCTTTCTTT. It specifies CASSGRDSPEAFF.

This clone was recorded a few times. This chain joins TRBV7-8 and TRBJ2-2; D might be TRBD2 (5 bases). The germline V gene has CDR1 SGHVS and CDR2 FQNEAQ. Trimming shortened V by 4 bases and J by 6 bases, and 9 bases separated the two germline ends. The CDR3 length is 13 residues. The chain's CDR3 is CASSSRLPGELFF. CDR3 bases: TGTGCCAGCAGCTCCAGACTACCCGGGGAGCTGTTTTTT.

This clone was detected ten times or more. This specimen includes other DNA sequences encoding the same CDR3. V usage is TRBV9 and J usage is TRBJ2-7; TRBD1 matches 7 bases. The CDR3 has 15 residues. The V and J ends lost 8 bases and 2 bases, in that order; junction bases with no gene match: 13. Germline CDR1 reads SGDLS; CDR2 reads YYNGEE. This CDR3 is CASSFEQGTAYEQYF. The CDR3 bases are TGTGCCAGTAGTTTCGAACAGGGGACGGCCTACGAGCAGTACTTC.